The subject of this entry is one T cell receptor beta chain. No antigen is known for it. Qualities for individual bases were not recorded, and no much larger clone is one base off. This record belongs to a study of blood T cell repertoires in COVID-19 (dated by TCRdb to about 2020). Describing the broader study: The collaborator samples originated in the United States, Italy and Spain and spanned the acute and convalescent phases of COVID-19. A freely available public database, intended as a resource for researchers studying the immune response to SARS-CoV-2, is where the repertoires were released. Samples came from the ongoing ImmuneRACE study (first 160 participants) plus 1,254 subjects from 6 global collaborators. The prospective study material was composed of cDNA or gDNA derived from T cells, B-cell-depleted T cells, or PBMCs. Where available, HLA class I and class II types were obtained from metadata supplied by the sample provider rather than from assay-based typing. The sample metadata nearly always contained a de-identified subject ID, COVID-19 status, age in years and sex. The dataset comprised deeply sampled blood TCRbeta repertoires from subjects exposed to, actively infected with, or recovered from COVID-19.

TCRbeta CDR3 regions were amplified from genomic DNA by means of the immunoSEQ Assay, a bias-controlled multiplex PCR. The original methods were these. The number of nucleated cells in each sample was estimated from the amplification of reference gene primers within the assay. Sequence reads were collapsed and filtered to measure the absolute abundance of every unique TCRbeta CDR3 rearrangement. For each sample, productive Simpson clonality was calculated as the square root of Simpson's diversity index over productive rearrangements. The table was pulled from immuneACCESS by TCRdb, which kept in-frame rearrangements only. Such tables lose some clones; where checked, under half of the loss comes from unresolved V genes, and the rest has no known cause. D and trimming come from the DNA, and the V and J calls and clone size come from that table. In this sample the table shows some 15,000 clones, over 70% of which occur a single time. Roughly 28% of the sample belongs to the ten largest clones.

Whole blood was collected in K2EDTA tubes by collaborating institutions according to the institutions' own protocols. For TCRbeta analysis, collaborators shipped samples as frozen whole blood, isolated PBMCs, or DNA extracted from either of those sample types. From the cysteine through the phenylalanine, the CDR3 covers 14 amino acids. The kept DNA is CDR3 alone, 42 bases in frame from the first base. Trimming at the junction amounts to 6 bases on V and 5 bases on J, and the germline ends lie 14 bases apart. From the germline V gene (reference sequence), CDR1 is MNHEY and CDR2 is SMNVEV. Results and caveats for the whole study, not just this receptor: How much clinical and demographic metadata was included differed by source and by participant, and the metadata was provided uncurated.

The receptor was derived from a woman in her 70s with active COVID-19. The V gene is TRBV27 and the J gene is TRBJ1-5, with a weak D call of TRBD1 (5 bases match). Sequencing used peripheral blood. For the CDR3, the sequence is CASSPRGSHQPQHF. The DNA sequence reads TGTGCCAGCAGCCCCCGGGGGTCTCATCAGCCCCAGCATTTT.